What follows are 21 T cell receptor beta chains derived from one specimen sequenced in a study of CD8 T cells in Susac syndrome. Random hexamers were used to reverse transcribe the RNA input (roughly 0.5 to 1 ug). In TCRdb, the immunoSEQ multiplex PCR reads were re-called with MiXCR into one record per CDR3 protein. The sample yields some 260,000 distinct CDR3 sequences, approximately 84% seen once. Sequencing was carried out using CD8+ T cells from PBMCs. These receptors were taken from a human donor with multiple sclerosis.

The chain couples TRBV5-1 to TRBJ2-1; 15 nucleotides line up with TRBD2. The germline V gene encodes CDR1 SGHRS and CDR2 YFSETQ. The CDR3 is made up of 15 amino acids. J was trimmed by 9 bases and V by 5 bases; bases with no gene match: 6. The CDR3: CASRRGLAGGGEQFF. Here the CDR3 DNA reads TGCGCCAGCAGAAGGGGACTAGCGGGAGGAGGTGAGCAGTTCTTC.

J is TRBJ2-7 and V is TRBV5-1; TRBD2 agrees at 7 bases. V was pared by 0 bases and J by 2 bases, with 5 bases of the junction left unmatched. From germline, CDR1 is SGHRS and CDR2 YFSETQ. This CDR3 is 15 amino acids long. The CDR3 DNA sequence: TGCGCCAGCAGCTTGGCGCTAGCGGACCCCTACGAGCAGTACTTC. This translates into CASSLALADPYEQYF.

The rearrangement joins TRBV11-2 to TRBJ1-2; perhaps TRBD1 as D (5 bases). Germline CDR1 is SGHAT and CDR2 is FQNNGV. V was pared by 1 base and J by 6 bases, with 21 bases between. The CDR3 covers 17 residues. The CDR3 sequence: CASSLGSSRRAEHGYTF. CDR3 DNA sequence: TGTGCCAGCAGCTTAGGTTCCTCCCGCAGGGCGGAACATGGCTACACCTTC.

The CDR3 region is CASSPVTPTGWGAYEQYF. For the CDR3, the DNA is TGTGCCAGCAGCCCCGTGACGCCGACAGGGTGGGGAGCCTACGAGCAGTACTTC. The chain employs TRBV7-9 and TRBJ2-7; 7 bases are a match to TRBD1. Trimming removed 5 bases from V and 2 bases from J; junction bases left unmatched: 18. The germline gives CDR1 SEHNR, CDR2 FQNEAQ (reference sequence). This CDR3 is 18 amino acids long. The full variable domain, rest sourced from reference TRBV7-9 and TRBJ2-7, is DTGVSQNPRHKITKRGQNVTFRCDPISEHNRLYWYRQTLGQGPEFLTYFQNEAQLEKSRLLSDRFSAERPKGSFSTLEIQRTEQGDSAMYLCASSPVTPTGWGAYEQYFGPGTRLTVT.

This clonotype has just a few counts. The rearrangement links TRBV4-1 to TRBJ2-7; 13 bases line up with TRBD2. Per the germline V gene, CDR1 is MGHRA and CDR2 is YSYEKL. The V segment lost 5 bases and the J segment 5 bases; nucleotides outside the gene matches: 9. This CDR3 has 16 residues. The CDR3 nucleotides read TGCGCCAGCAGCATCGAAGCGGGACTAGCGGGAAACGAGCAGTACTTC. This translates into CASSIEAGLAGNEQYF.

The chain uses TRBV5-6 and TRBJ2-1; D unclear. CDR3 length: 13 residues. Germline V gene data show CDR1 as SGHDT and CDR2 as YYEEEE. V gave up 4 bases and J gave up 8 bases, with 13 bases separating them. CDR3 protein: CASSAAGRHEQFF. Here the CDR3 DNA reads TGTGCCAGCAGCGCGGCAGGAAGGCATGAGCAGTTCTTC.

This clonotype was seen a few times. This sequence joins TRBV6-5 and TRBJ2-3; D ambiguous. The V gene's germline CDR1 is MNHEY and CDR2 SVGAGI. The V end was cut by 8 bases, the J end by 6 bases, with 9 bases between. The CDR3 totals 11 residues. The DNA of the CDR3 is TGTGCCAGCCATGGCCCGGATACGCAGTATTTT. Amino acids: CASHGPDTQYF.

Regarding this clonotype: The DNA is omitted, as the CDR3 cannot be located on it reliably, and the CDR3 follows TCRdb's listing. The chain uses TRBV28 and TRBJ2-1; the table's D gene call, TRBD1, was not cross checked with the DNA. Germline CDR1 reads MDHEN; CDR2 reads SYDVKM. The CDR3 adds up to 14 amino acids, both ends counted. The CDR3 spells CASSSSDRDNEQFF.

The chain joins TRBV10-3 to TRBJ1-1, with 7 bases identical to TRBD1. The CDR3 length is 15 residues. The J segment lost 0 bases and the V segment lost 3 bases, leaving 4 bases of the junction unmatched. Germline assignment: CDR1 ENHRY and CDR2 SYGVKD. CDR3 nucleotides: TGTGCCATCAGTGAAGGAGGGGGCCTGAACACTGAAGCTTTCTTT. This encodes CAISEGGGLNTEAFF.

The chain uses TRBV7-9 and TRBJ2-1, with D possibly TRBD2 on 5 matching bases. The germline V gene encodes CDR1 SEHNR and CDR2 FQNEAQ (reference sequence). Trimming took 5 bases from V and 8 from J, leaving 19 bases between them. This CDR3 region has 15 residues. CDR3 sequence reads: CASSPAGGSLHEQFF. The CDR3 nucleotides read TGTGCCAGCAGCCCCGCGGGTGGGAGTTTGCATGAGCAGTTCTTC.

The rearrangement links TRBV6-1 to TRBJ2-5; D unclear. V gave up 10 bases and J gave up 7 bases, with 13 bases separating them. This CDR3 contains 11 residues. CDR1 is MNHNS and CDR2 is SASEGT in the germline V gene. The CDR3 DNA follows: TGTGCCACCTTACTGACGGGGACCCAGTACTTC. As protein: CATLLTGTQYF.

CDR3 in amino acids: CASSETRRGADTQYF. The CDR3 bases are TGTGCCAGCAGTGAGACCAGGAGAGGGGCAGATACGCAGTATTTT. This chain connects TRBV2 to TRBJ2-3, with D perhaps TRBD1 or TRBD2 (5 bases each). The germline V gene has CDR1 SNHLY and CDR2 FYNNEI. This CDR3 region has 15 residues. Trimming left V 3 bases short and J 4 bases short, with 14 bases between. The complete variable domain, with remaining parts taken from reference TRBV2 and TRBJ2-3, reads EPEVTQTPSHQVTQMGQEVILRCVPISNHLYFYWYRQILGQKVEFLVSFYNNEISEKSEIFDDQFSVERPDGSNFTLKIRSTKLEDSAMYFCASSETRRGADTQYFGPGTRLTVL.

The chain carries TRBV4-1 and TRBJ2-1; D possibly corresponds to TRBD2 (5 bases). This CDR3 contains 16 residues. The V end was cut by 0 bases, the J end by 1 base, with 10 bases between. Germline loops: CDR1 MGHRA, CDR2 YSYEKL. For the CDR3, the DNA is TGCGCCAGCAGCCAAGAACCCGGGGTATCCTACAATGAGCAGTTCTTC. Its translation: CASSQEPGVSYNEQFF.

J is TRBJ1-1 and V is TRBV6-5; D remains unclear. In germline, CDR1 is MNHEY, CDR2 SVGAGI. The CDR3 has 17 residues. Trimming took 0 bases from V and 0 from J, leaving 14 bases between them. Here the CDR3 reads CASSYSAVPNMNTEAFF. The DNA of the CDR3 is TGTGCCAGCAGTTACTCGGCGGTGCCCAACATGAACACTGAAGCTTTCTTT.

The chain combines TRBV28 with TRBJ2-7; possible D gene TRBD1, 6 bases. The germline V gene encodes CDR1 MDHEN and CDR2 SYDVKM. V was trimmed by 6 bases and J by 7 bases, leaving 13 bases between them. The length of the CDR3 is 12 residues. The CDR3 sequence is CASRGTLLEQYF. The CDR3 DNA reads TGTGCCAGCAGGGGGACACTTCTGGAGCAGTACTTC.

CDR3 bases: TGTGCCAGCAGCATTCGACAGGGTCCGTACGAGCAGTACTTC. Amino acids: CASSIRQGPYEQYF. The gene calls are TRBV7-8 and TRBJ2-7; TRBD1 matches 7 bases. Trimming cost V 5 bases and J 4 bases; bases outside gene matches: 8. The germline gives CDR1 SGHVS, CDR2 FQNEAQ. The CDR3 runs 14 residues.

V is TRBV20-1 and J is TRBJ1-1; TRBD1 is a possible D gene (6 bases). Trimming took 0 bases from V and 1 from J, leaving 24 bases between them. Germline-derived CDR1 and CDR2 are DFQATT and SNEGSKA (reference sequence). This CDR3 has 19 amino acids. CDR3 nucleotide sequence: TGCAGTGCTAGAGATCTGCGTTCACTCGTAAGGGGGACGAACACTGAAGCTTTCTTT. This encodes CSARDLRSLVRGTNTEAFF.

The chain's CDR3 is CASSDPPSGRATDTQYF. The CDR3 DNA reads as TGTGCCAGCAGCGATCCTCCTAGCGGGAGGGCCACAGATACGCAGTATTTT. The J gene is TRBJ2-3, the V gene TRBV7-2, with 12 positions matching TRBD2. Germline assignment: CDR1 SGHTA and CDR2 FQGNSA. The CDR3 consists of 17 residues. The J segment lost 2 bases and the V segment lost 5 bases, leaving 8 bases of the junction unmatched.

This sequence joins TRBV12-3 or TRBV12-4 and TRBJ1-1, with a tentative D call TRBD1 (6 bases). This CDR3 has 14 amino acids. Between the trimmed V and J ends, which lost 3 bases and 1 base, there was a span of 9 bases. As DNA, the CDR3 is TGTGCCAGCAGTTTCCTAGGGGGGAACACTGAAGCTTTCTTT. It specifies CASSFLGGNTEAFF.

V is TRBV20-1 and J is TRBJ1-4; 7 bases are a match to TRBD1. Trimming removed 2 bases from V and 2 bases from J; junction bases left unmatched: 8. The CDR3 consists of 16 residues. The germline CDR1 and CDR2 sequences are DFQATT and SNEGSKA (reference sequence). The CDR3 sequence is CSARLRQGRTNEKLFF. CDR3 in DNA: TGCAGTGCTAGATTACGACAGGGCCGGACTAATGAAAAACTGTTTTTT.

The rearrangement links TRBV9 to TRBJ2-7, with TRBD2 matching 11 bases. This CDR3 contains 15 residues. J was trimmed by 4 bases and V by 0 bases; bases with no gene match: 3. CDR1 SGDLS and CDR2 YYNGEE come from the germline V gene. The CDR3 is CASSVGSSGRYEQYF. Here the CDR3 DNA reads TGTGCCAGCAGCGTAGGGTCTAGCGGGAGGTACGAGCAGTACTTC.